The 18 T cell receptor beta chains below come from one sample, sequenced in a study of shared clonotypes between healthy human individuals. The table came from immunoSEQ multiplex PCR; TCRdb's copy has only in-frame clones and leaves some out. The sample includes roughly 660,000 clones, less than 95% of them seen just once. Specimen: memory CD8+ T cells from PBMCs. Indicated subset: CD45RO+ cells pooled with CCR7-negative TemRA cells. The source is a man aged 18-30 years in good health. Some clones in this sample may be carry-over from other donors' samples.

This chain joins TRBV28 and TRBJ2-1; the match to TRBD1 covers 7 bases. V dropped 7 bases and J dropped 8; count of bases not matched to a gene: 11. Germline V gene data show CDR1 as MDHEN and CDR2 as SYDVKM. The CDR3 sequence is 14 residues long. The CDR3 is CASTTPDRIYEQFF. DNA of the CDR3: TGTGCCAGCACTACCCCGGACAGGATATATGAGCAGTTCTTC.

This clone was seen repeatedly, ten times or more. J is TRBJ2-7 and V is TRBV5-1; maybe TRBD1 (6 bases). Germline CDR1 and CDR2: SGHRS and YFSETQ. Trimming removed 5 bases from V and 0 bases from J, with 18 bases in between. This CDR3 contains 16 residues. The CDR3 is CASRYGGAGASYEQYF. CDR3 coding DNA: TGCGCCAGCAGATATGGTGGGGCAGGGGCCTCCTACGAGCAGTACTTC.

The chain couples TRBV15 to TRBJ2-1; TRBD2 might be the D (6 bases). V lost 6 bases and J lost 2, with 14 bases in between. The CDR3 sequence is 15 residues long. The germline V gene has CDR1 LNHNV and CDR2 YYDKDF (reference sequence). CDR3 in amino acids: CATREIPGAYNEQFF. The CDR3 DNA follows: TGTGCCACCAGGGAAATACCGGGGGCCTACAATGAGCAGTTCTTC.

The chain joins TRBV18 to TRBJ2-7, with TRBD1 matching over 10 bases. The V and J ends lost 3 bases and 2 bases, in that order; junction bases with no gene match: 7. The CDR3 is made up of 16 amino acids. Germline CDR1 KGHSH, CDR2 LQKENI. The CDR3 is CASSPSGTGVPYEQYF. CDR3 coding DNA: TGTGCCAGCTCACCCTCCGGGACAGGGGTCCCCTACGAGCAGTACTTC.

The genes are TRBV7-9 and TRBJ2-1; a possible D gene is TRBD2 (5 bases). The CDR3 spans 16 residues. V gave up 4 bases and J gave up 5 bases, with 18 bases separating them. The germline gives CDR1 SEHNR, CDR2 FQNEAQ (reference sequence). The CDR3 DNA is TGTGCCAGCAGCTCCCTCTCAAGCGGAAACAACAATGAGCAGTTCTTC. Translating gives CASSSLSSGNNNEQFF. The complete variable domain, with remaining parts taken from reference TRBV7-9 and TRBJ2-1, reads DTGVSQNPRHKITKRGQNVTFRCDPISEHNRLYWYRQTLGQGPEFLTYFQNEAQLEKSRLLSDRFSAERPKGSFSTLEIQRTEQGDSAMYLCASSSLSSGNNNEQFFGPGTRLTVL.

This sequence joins TRBV10-3 and TRBJ1-3; possible D gene TRBD1, 6 bases. Trimming took off 6 bases at V and 4 bases at J, with 16 bases between the two ends. Germline values: CDR1 ENHRY, CDR2 SYGVKD. The CDR3 is made up of 15 amino acids. DNA for the CDR3: TGTGCCATCAGGTCAGGGGTCTTTGGAGGAAACACCATATATTTT. Protein: CAIRSGVFGGNTIYF.

The rearrangement links TRBV4-1 to TRBJ1-1; 7 bases are shared with TRBD1. Germline CDR1 and CDR2: MGHRA and YSYEKL. The V gene end was trimmed by 5 bases and the J gene end by 5 bases; junction bases not matched to a gene: 5. The CDR3 sequence is 13 residues long. CDR3 in DNA: TGCGCCAGCAGCGACAGGGCAGCGACTGAAGCTTTCTTT. Translation gives CASSDRAATEAFF.

The chain has TRBV7-9 and TRBJ2-2; 7 bases align to TRBD1. The germline gives CDR1 SEHNR, CDR2 FQNEAQ (reference sequence). This CDR3 has 15 residues. V dropped 4 bases and J dropped 5; count of bases not matched to a gene: 7. CDR3: CASSSRAGGTGELFF. The CDR3 DNA reads as TGTGCCAGCAGCTCCCGGGCAGGGGGTACCGGGGAGCTGTTTTTT.

The chain links TRBV4-1 to TRBJ2-5; TRBD2 matches at 8 bases. The CDR3 covers 16 residues. Germline lookup yields CDR1 MGHRA and CDR2 YSYEKL. V lost 4 bases and J lost 4; bases outside the gene matches: 11. CDR3 nucleotides: TGCGCCAGCAGCCTTAGAGCGGGAGAGGGGTCAGAGACCCAGTACTTC. It translates to CASSLRAGEGSETQYF.

This chain joins TRBV27 and TRBJ1-3, with a weak D call TRBD1 (6 bases). In germline, CDR1 is MNHEY, CDR2 SMNVEV (reference sequence). This CDR3 contains 16 residues. V was pared by 5 bases and J by 0 bases, with 14 bases between. The CDR3 DNA reads TGTGCCAGCAGTCGCTCGGGCAGGGGCTCTGGAAACACCATATATTTT. Translation gives CASSRSGRGSGNTIYF.

A remark on this clone: The junction differs from germline at one of its ends, possibly a read error. The chain uses TRBV19 and TRBJ2-3, with 9 bases matching TRBD2. Germline CDR1 reads LNHDA; CDR2 reads SQIVND (reference sequence). The length of the CDR3 is 19 residues. CDR3 DNA sequence: TGTGCCAGTAGTGCTGGACTAGCGCGGAGTCGGTATGGCACAGATGCGCAGTATTTT. It specifies CASSAGLARSRYGTDAQYF.

V is TRBV28 and J is TRBJ2-4; possibly TRBD1 or TRBD2 for D (5 bases each). The CDR3 is 18 residues long. V was shortened by 7 bases and J by 0 bases, with 22 bases between the two germline ends. The germline gives CDR1 MDHEN, CDR2 SYDVKM. The chain's CDR3 is CASTPVMTGALAKNIQYF. The DNA of the CDR3 is TGTGCCAGCACCCCGGTTATGACCGGGGCCTTAGCCAAAAACATTCAGTACTTC. The full variable domain, in which reference TRBV28 and TRBJ2-4 provide the parts outside the CDR3, is DVKVTQSSRYLVKRTGEKVFLECVQDMDHENMFWYRQDPGLGLRLIYFSYDVKMKEKGDIPEGYSVSREKKERFSLILESASTNQTSMYLCASTPVMTGALAKNIQYFGAGTRLSVL.

V usage is TRBV28 and J usage is TRBJ2-7; 9 bases agree with TRBD1. The CDR3 extends over 17 amino acids. Germline CDR1 MDHEN, CDR2 SYDVKM. With V trimmed by 6 bases and J by 2 bases, 14 bases remained unmatched. Here the CDR3 DNA reads TGTGCCAGCAGCTACAGACCGGACAGGGGTCTAACCTACGAGCAGTACTTC. Amino acid sequence: CASSYRPDRGLTYEQYF. The variable domain in full, with the rest retrieved from reference TRBV28 and TRBJ2-7, is DVKVTQSSRYLVKRTGEKVFLECVQDMDHENMFWYRQDPGLGLRLIYFSYDVKMKEKGDIPEGYSVSREKKERFSLILESASTNQTSMYLCASSYRPDRGLTYEQYFGPGTRLTVT.

The CDR3 bases are TGTGCCAGCAGTTTCCAGGGCGCGGACACTGAAGCTTTCTTT. This codes for CASSFQGADTEAFF. This chain links TRBV28 with TRBJ1-1; a weak D match, TRBD1 (5 bases). Trimming removed 3 bases at V and 3 bases at J, with 11 bases between. The germline V gene encodes CDR1 MDHEN and CDR2 SYDVKM. The CDR3 totals 14 residues. Variable domain in full (rest from reference TRBV28 and TRBJ1-1): DVKVTQSSRYLVKRTGEKVFLECVQDMDHENMFWYRQDPGLGLRLIYFSYDVKMKEKGDIPEGYSVSREKKERFSLILESASTNQTSMYLCASSFQGADTEAFFGQGTRLTVV.

The V and J genes are TRBV5-1 and TRBJ2-1; D is unclear. Germline V lookup: CDR1 SGHRS, CDR2 YFSETQ. The ends were cut back, 5 bases at V and 3 bases at J, with 3 bases in the middle. CDR3 length: 11 residues. In DNA, the CDR3 is TGCGCCAGCAGGCTCTACAATGAGCAGTTCTTC. The encoded protein is CASRLYNEQFF.

The chain uses TRBV28 and TRBJ2-7, with a possible D match to TRBD2 (6 bases). The length of the CDR3 is 13 residues. Between the trimmed V and J ends, which lost 3 bases and 6 bases, there was a span of 12 bases. From germline, CDR1 is MDHEN and CDR2 SYDVKM. Here the CDR3 DNA reads TGTGCCAGCAGTTTTAACTTCGGGGGCGAGCAGTACTTC. Translated, it gives CASSFNFGGEQYF.

This chain joins TRBV9 and TRBJ2-2; no clear D. CDR1 is SGDLS and CDR2 is YYNGEE in the germline V gene. Trimming stripped 4 bases from V and 7 bases from J, with 11 bases between. The CDR3 contains 13 residues. The CDR3: CASSSVQIGELFF. CDR3 nucleotide sequence: TGTGCCAGCAGCTCGGTGCAAATCGGGGAGCTGTTTTTT.

On this clone itself: The sample carries other DNA sequences with the same CDR3. The chain combines TRBV7-9 with TRBJ2-2; D ambiguous. V was cut by 0 bases and J by 5 bases, with 4 bases left in between. Germline V gene sequence: CDR1 SEHNR, CDR2 FQNEAQ (reference sequence). The CDR3 is 13 residues long. The CDR3 loop reads CASSLAGTGELFF. In DNA form, the CDR3 reads TGTGCCAGCAGCTTAGCGGGGACCGGGGAGCTGTTTTTT.